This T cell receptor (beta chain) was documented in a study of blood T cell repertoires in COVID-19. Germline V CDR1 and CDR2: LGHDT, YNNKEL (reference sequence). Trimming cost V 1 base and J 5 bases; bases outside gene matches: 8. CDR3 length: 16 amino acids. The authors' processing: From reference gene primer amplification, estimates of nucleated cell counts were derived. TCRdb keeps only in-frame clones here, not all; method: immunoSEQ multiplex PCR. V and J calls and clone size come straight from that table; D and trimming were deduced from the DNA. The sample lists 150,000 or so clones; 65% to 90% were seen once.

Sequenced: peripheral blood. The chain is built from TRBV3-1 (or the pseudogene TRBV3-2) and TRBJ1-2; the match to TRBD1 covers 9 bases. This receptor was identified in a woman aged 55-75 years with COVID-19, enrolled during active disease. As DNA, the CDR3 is TGTGCCAGCAGCCAAGGAAGGACAGGGGCTGTTTATGGCTACACCTTC. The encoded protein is CASSQGRTGAVYGYTF.